These 19 T cell receptor beta chains share one sample of origin, sequenced in a study of response to subunit inactivated influenza vaccine. TCRdb itself ran the RT-PCR reads through MiXCR, one entry per CDR3 protein. The sample records approximately 700,000 distinct CDR3 sequences, 15% to 18% being singletons. The sequenced sample was PBMCs from blood, obtained 12 days after vaccination. The receptors were gathered from a man between 50 and 59 years old who received an inactivated influenza vaccine.

In its sample, this clonotype was seen a few times. The chain joins TRBV28 to TRBJ1-1, with D perhaps TRBD1 (6 bases). The CDR3 is made up of 15 amino acids. Germline V gives CDR1 MDHEN, CDR2 SYDVKM. V was pared by 2 bases and J by 5 bases, with 15 bases between. CDR3 nucleotide sequence: TGTGCCAGCAGTTTAGGGTCAGGGGCAGGAACTGAAGCTTTCTTT. It encodes CASSLGSGAGTEAFF. Looking up the rest from reference TRBV28 and TRBJ1-1 gives the full variable domain: DVKVTQSSRYLVKRTGEKVFLECVQDMDHENMFWYRQDPGLGLRLIYFSYDVKMKEKGDIPEGYSVSREKKERFSLILESASTNQTSMYLCASSLGSGAGTEAFFGQGTRLTVV.

DNA for the CDR3: TGCGCCAGCAGCCTGGGCAGGAACTCCTACAATGAGCAGTTCTTC. It translates to CASSLGRNSYNEQFF. The chain recombines TRBV4-3 with TRBJ2-1; no clear D gene. V lost 4 bases to trimming and J lost 0 bases, with 10 bases between them. This CDR3 contains 15 residues. Germline V lookup: CDR1 LGHNA, CDR2 YSLEER.

The chain employs TRBV20-1 and TRBJ2-1; no firm D call. Germline CDR1 is DFQATT and CDR2 is SNEGSKA (reference sequence). Deletions cut 7 bases from V and 4 bases from J, with 17 bases between. This CDR3 has 14 residues. The CDR3 DNA sequence: TGCAGTGGAACGCCTCAAACCCGATACAATGAGCAGTTCTTC. Amino acid sequence: CSGTPQTRYNEQFF.

This clonotype was seen only a few times. V is TRBV20-1 and J is TRBJ2-3; D is unresolved. Germline V gives CDR1 DFQATT, CDR2 SNEGSKA (reference sequence). The CDR3 runs to 11 residues. V was trimmed by 4 bases and J by 6 bases, leaving 8 bases between them. CDR3 sequence (DNA): TGCAGTGCTAAAAAGTTCGATACGCAGTATTTT. This sequence encodes CSAKKFDTQYF.

The sample holds a few counts of this clonotype. The V and J genes are TRBV6-1 and TRBJ2-2, with a possible D match to TRBD1 (5 bases). Germline-derived CDR1 and CDR2 are MNHNS and SASEGT. The length of the CDR3 is 13 residues. Deletions cut 2 bases from V and 11 bases from J, with 12 bases between. CDR3 sequence: CASSETVTAELFF. CDR3 DNA: TGTGCCAGCAGTGAAACGGTGACAGCCGAGCTGTTTTTT.

The sample holds a few counts of this clonotype. The chain employs TRBV28 and TRBJ2-7; D possibly uses TRBD1 or TRBD2 (5 bases each). V was shortened by 5 bases and J by 3 bases, with 14 bases between the two germline ends. The CDR3 sequence is 14 residues long. CDR1 and CDR2 (germline): MDHEN, SYDVKM. The CDR3 DNA is TGTGCCAGCAGTCCCCGGGACGGAGACTACGAGCAGTACTTC. This sequence encodes CASSPRDGDYEQYF.

V and J are TRBV6-6 and TRBJ2-7; D is undetermined. The V gene's germline CDR1 is MNHNY and CDR2 SVGAGI (reference sequence). The V end lost 0 bases, the J end lost 5 bases, and 5 bases lay between the germline ends. The CDR3 is made up of 12 amino acids. Here the CDR3 reads CASSYSPNEQYF. CDR3 coding DNA: TGTGCCAGCAGTTACTCTCCGAACGAGCAGTACTTC.

This clonotype has a count of ten or more. The rearrangement uses TRBV6-1 and TRBJ1-2; 7 positions match TRBD1. The V segment lost 5 bases and the J segment 2 bases; nucleotides outside the gene matches: 2. The CDR3 loop spans 13 amino acids. The germline V gene encodes CDR1 MNHNS and CDR2 SASEGT. The CDR3 DNA follows: TGTGCCAGCAGTACGGACAGGAACTATGGCTACACCTTC. It encodes CASSTDRNYGYTF.

The V call is TRBV12-3 or TRBV12-4, the J call TRBJ1-5, with D possibly matching TRBD1 (5 bases). CDR3 length equals 12 residues. Trimming removed 5 bases at V and 10 bases at J, with 12 bases between. The CDR3 DNA reads as TGTGCCAGCAGTGGTGGGGGTGCTCCCCAGCATTTT. Encoded protein: CASSGGGAPQHF.

This clonotype was detected a few times. The chain couples TRBV7-2 to TRBJ2-1; 9 bases map to TRBD1. The germline gives CDR1 SGHTA, CDR2 FQGNSA. V lost 5 bases to trimming and J lost 4 bases; unmatched junction nucleotides: 12. This CDR3 is built from 17 residues. CDR3 nucleotide sequence: TGTGCCAGCAGCAGACGGGACAGGGCTACCCATTACAATGAGCAGTTCTTC. This sequence encodes CASSRRDRATHYNEQFF.

The chain has TRBV10-3 and TRBJ2-7; 12 bases align to TRBD1. From germline, CDR1 is ENHRY and CDR2 SYGVKD. The CDR3 is made up of 14 amino acids. V was clipped by 6 bases and J by 5 bases; unmatched bases: 5. CDR3 in DNA: TGTGCCATCAGCGGGACAGGGGGCCGACACGAGCAGTACTTC. This encodes CAISGTGGRHEQYF.

This clonotype appeared many times. J is TRBJ2-5 and V is TRBV10-3; D is possibly TRBD1 (6 bases). Germline V gene lookup returns CDR1 ENHRY and CDR2 SYGVKD. The ends were cut back, 9 bases at V and 5 bases at J, with 10 bases in the middle. This CDR3 is 11 amino acids long. CDR3 nucleotides: TGTGCCATAGGGACATCGGAGACCCAGTACTTC. Its protein is CAIGTSETQYF.

The chain carries TRBV5-1 and TRBJ1-1, with TRBD1 matching 9 bases. Losses at the gene ends were 1 base for V and 5 bases for J; bases not matched to a gene: 9. Germline CDR1 is SGHRS and CDR2 is YFSETQ. This CDR3 has 16 amino acids. The CDR3 here is CASSLMSRGTGTEAFF. CDR3 in DNA: TGCGCCAGCAGCTTGATGTCGAGAGGGACAGGGACTGAAGCTTTCTTT. The full variable domain, its missing parts supplied by reference TRBV5-1 and TRBJ1-1, is KAGVTQTPRYLIKTRGQQVTLSCSPISGHRSVSWYQQTPGQGLQFLFEYFSETQRNKGNFPGRFSGRQFSNSRSEMNVSTLELGDSALYLCASSLMSRGTGTEAFFGQGTRLTVV.

The gene calls are TRBV5-1 and TRBJ2-7, with 9 bases matching TRBD2. Germline V lookup: CDR1 SGHRS, CDR2 YFSETQ. Trimming at V came to 4 bases and at J to 7 bases, leaving 3 bases not matched to a gene. The CDR3 consists of 12 residues. CDR3 region: CASSQGLAEQYF. The CDR3 coding sequence is TGCGCCAGCAGCCAAGGACTAGCGGAGCAGTACTTC.

This clonotype was detected many times. This chain uses TRBV11-2 with TRBJ1-1; possibly TRBD1 for D (5 bases). CDR3 size: 15 residues. Trimming shortened V by 6 bases and J by 5 bases, and 19 bases separated the two germline ends. Looked up from germline, CDR1 is SGHAT and CDR2 is FQNNGV. As DNA, the CDR3 is TGTGCCAGCAGGGGGACGAGGAGACCACGAACTGAAGCTTTCTTT. It encodes CASRGTRRPRTEAFF.

This clonotype has a handful of counts. The chain joins TRBV20-1 to TRBJ1-2; D might be TRBD1 (5 bases). This CDR3 has 13 residues. CDR1 DFQATT and CDR2 SNEGSKA come from the germline V gene (reference sequence). The CDR3 DNA reads as TGCAGCCCCCTCGAGGGTGGGGGCTATGGCTACACCTTC. Translated: CSPLEGGGYGYTF.

This clonotype was seen a handful of times. J is TRBJ2-4 and V is TRBV20-1; 7 bases align to TRBD1. CDR1 and CDR2 (germline): DFQATT, SNEGSKA (reference sequence). CDR3 length: 17 residues. Trimming took 0 bases from V and 0 from J; bases not matched to a gene: 8. The CDR3 DNA reads TGCAGTGCTAGAGATCTCATGCAGGGGGTAGCCAAAAACATTCAGTACTTC. Translating gives CSARDLMQGVAKNIQYF.

This clonotype was picked up a small number of times. The chain carries TRBV5-6 and TRBJ2-1; TRBD2 might be the D (6 bases). V lost 2 bases, J lost 6 bases, and 15 bases lay in between. The germline gives CDR1 SGHDT, CDR2 YYEEEE. This CDR3 is 15 amino acids long. As DNA, the CDR3 is TGTGCCAGCAGCTTACTCGGGGGAGAATTCAATGAGCAGTTCTTC. Its protein product is CASSLLGGEFNEQFF.

This clonotype appeared a few times. This chain connects TRBV19 to TRBJ2-1; 7 bases align to TRBD2. Germline V gives CDR1 LNHDA, CDR2 SQIVND (reference sequence). The ends lost 2 bases at V and 2 bases at J; junction bases unmatched: 9. The CDR3 is 17 residues long. The CDR3 DNA reads TGTGCCAGTAGTATAACTACTTCTAGCGGAACCTACAATGAGCAGTTCTTC. Translated: CASSITTSSGTYNEQFF.